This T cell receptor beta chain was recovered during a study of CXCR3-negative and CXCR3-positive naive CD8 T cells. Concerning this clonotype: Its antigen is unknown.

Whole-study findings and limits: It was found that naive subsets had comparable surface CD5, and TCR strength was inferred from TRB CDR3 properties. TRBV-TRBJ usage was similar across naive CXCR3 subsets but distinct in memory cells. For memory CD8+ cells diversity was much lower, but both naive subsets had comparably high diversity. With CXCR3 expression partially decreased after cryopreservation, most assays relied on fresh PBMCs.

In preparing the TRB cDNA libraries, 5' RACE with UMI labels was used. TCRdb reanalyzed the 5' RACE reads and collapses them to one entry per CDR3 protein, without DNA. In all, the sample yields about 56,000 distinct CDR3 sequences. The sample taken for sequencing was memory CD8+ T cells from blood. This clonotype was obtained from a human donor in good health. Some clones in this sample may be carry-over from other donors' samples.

This CDR3 is CASSGTGAEAFF. V usage is TRBV12-3 or TRBV12-4 and J usage is TRBJ1-1; TCRdb's assignment of TRBD1 cannot be checked, as there is no DNA. This CDR3 region has 12 residues.